This T cell receptor (beta chain) was identified during a study of T cells after yellow fever vaccination. This clonotype was counted only a few times. Each CDR3 protein is one row after TCRdb ran MiXCR on the 5' RACE reads. This table holds 350,000 to 450,000 distinct CDR3 sequences, around 6.4% found once. CDR1 is MNHEY and CDR2 is SVGAGI in the germline V gene. This CDR3 region has 15 residues. V lost 3 bases to trimming and J lost 0 bases, with 10 bases between them. The TCR originated in a man aged 25-45 years who received the YFV17D yellow fever vaccine. The chain has TRBV6-5 and TRBJ2-3, with D perhaps TRBD1 (5 bases). This sample comprised PBMCs, obtained 5 days after the yellow fever booster vaccination. The CDR3 spells CASSYFQGSTDTQYF. The DNA of the CDR3 is TGTGCCAGCAGTTATTTTCAGGGAAGCACAGATACGCAGTATTTT.